Below, 17 T cell receptor beta chains from the same sample are listed, as sequenced in a study of identical twins. TCRdb ran MiXCR on the 5' RACE reads and lists one entry per CDR3 protein. This sample has 200,000 to 300,000 distinct CDR3 sequences; roughly 10% occur once, and the top ten carry more than 8%. Sequenced input: memory T cells sorted from blood. The receptors were gathered from a man aged 50 or older in good health.

This clonotype came up a few times. The chain couples TRBV7-8 to TRBJ1-6; the match to TRBD1 covers 11 bases. The V gene end was trimmed by 4 bases and the J gene end by 8 bases; junction bases not matched to a gene: 4. The CDR3 runs to 15 residues. Germline assignment: CDR1 SGHVS and CDR2 FQNEAQ. CDR3: CASSSRTGGDSPLHF. CDR3 sequence (DNA): TGTGCCAGCAGCTCGCGGACAGGGGGCGATTCACCCCTCCACTTT.

The rearrangement links TRBV2 to TRBJ2-2; a possible D gene is TRBD2 (5 bases). V gave up 7 bases and J gave up 4 bases, with 10 bases separating them. This CDR3 contains 13 residues. Per the germline V gene, CDR1 is SNHLY and CDR2 is FYNNEI. CDR3 region: CASIGRGTGELFF. CDR3 coding DNA: TGTGCCAGCATCGGACGGGGCACCGGGGAGCTGTTTTTT.

Only a few counts were recorded for this clonotype. The V and J genes are TRBV20-1 and TRBJ2-2, with TRBD1 matching over 7 bases. V shed 0 bases, J shed 2 bases, and the junction held 9 bases outside the gene matches. CDR3 length: 17 amino acids. Germline V gene data show CDR1 as DFQATT and CDR2 as SNEGSKA (reference sequence). Written as DNA, the CDR3 is TGCAGTGCTAGAGATCTGGTGGGACAGACCAACACCGGGGAGCTGTTTTTT. Translated, it gives CSARDLVGQTNTGELFF.

The sample holds many counts of this clonotype. The chain joins TRBV4-1 to TRBJ2-5; D tentatively fits TRBD1 or TRBD2 (6 bases each). V gave up 1 base and J gave up 1 base, with 28 bases separating them. The CDR3 spans 21 residues. Germline V gene sequence: CDR1 MGHRA, CDR2 YSYEKL. DNA of the CDR3: TGCGCCAGCAGCCAAGCTCAACCGGGGGCCGACTCAACAGGGATCCAAGAGACCCAGTACTTC. Its translation is CASSQAQPGADSTGIQETQYF.

This clonotype was recorded at least ten times. The CDR3 spells CAIGDPIYEQYF. In DNA, the CDR3 is TGTGCCATCGGGGACCCAATCTACGAGCAGTACTTC. The chain employs TRBV10-3 and TRBJ2-7; D is tentatively TRBD1 or TRBD2 (5 bases each). The CDR3 totals 12 residues. Trimming removed 8 bases from V and 3 bases from J, with 11 bases in between. Looked up from germline, CDR1 is ENHRY and CDR2 is SYGVKD.

The V and J genes are TRBV15 and TRBJ2-2; maybe TRBD2 (5 bases). V was clipped by 0 bases and J by 6 bases, with 11 bases between them. The germline gives CDR1 LNHNV, CDR2 YYDKDF (reference sequence). The length of the CDR3 is 15 residues. As DNA, the CDR3 is TGTGCCACCAGCAGAGAGGCCGGGGTTCCCGGGGAGCTGTTTTTT. Amino acids: CATSREAGVPGELFF.

This clonotype was detected only a few times. This chain connects TRBV18 to TRBJ1-1; the D is unclear. Germline CDR1 and CDR2: KGHSH and LQKENI. This CDR3 spans 15 amino acids. With 3 bases removed from V and 1 base from J, the gap between germline ends came to 12 bases. The CDR3 here is CASSPNLFPNTEAFF. Here the CDR3 DNA reads TGTGCCAGCTCACCTAACTTATTCCCGAACACTGAAGCTTTCTTT.

The chain couples TRBV5-1 to TRBJ2-5; tentatively, D is TRBD2 (5 bases). The germline V gene has CDR1 SGHRS and CDR2 YFSETQ. Trimming removed 0 bases at V and 2 bases at J, with 8 bases between. CDR3 size: 14 residues. The CDR3 sequence: CASSLGRTQETQYF. The CDR3 region has the DNA TGCGCCAGCAGCTTGGGCCGGACTCAAGAGACCCAGTACTTC.

In its sample, this clonotype was seen many times. A read error may account for a junction end that differs from germline. The J gene is TRBJ1-2, the V gene TRBV4-3; TRBD1 might be the D (6 bases). The germline V gene has CDR1 LGHNA and CDR2 YSLEER. This CDR3 contains 13 residues. For the CDR3, the DNA is TGCGCCAGCAGCCAAGATCTTGGTACGGGACACCACTTC. Its translation: CASSQDLGTGHHF.

This clonotype was picked up a small number of times. The V and J genes are TRBV19 and TRBJ1-1; 7 bases fit TRBD1. The germline V gene encodes CDR1 LNHDA and CDR2 SQIVND (reference sequence). The CDR3 length is 13 residues. The V and J ends lost 8 bases and 6 bases, in that order; junction bases with no gene match: 9. DNA for the CDR3: TGTGCCAGTGGTAGGGGGCGGGCCGCTGAAGCTTTCTTT. This gives the protein CASGRGRAAEAFF.

Many counts were recorded for this clonotype. This rearrangement joins TRBV27 to TRBJ2-3; D perhaps matches TRBD2 (5 bases). Germline CDR1 MNHEY, CDR2 SMNVEV (reference sequence). Trimming pared 0 bases from V and 6 bases from J, leaving 10 bases between. The CDR3 is 14 residues long. In nucleotides, the CDR3 is TGTGCCAGCAGTTTATCGCTAGCCCCCGATACGCAGTATTTT. Protein product: CASSLSLAPDTQYF.

V gene TRBV6-5 combines with J gene TRBJ2-1; a possible D gene is TRBD2 (5 bases). V shed 6 bases and J shed 0 bases, with 15 bases lying between them. The CDR3 is 16 residues long. In germline, CDR1 is MNHEY, CDR2 SVGAGI. Here the CDR3 reads CASSSSARGSYNEQFF. The CDR3, as DNA: TGTGCCAGCAGCTCCTCGGCCCGGGGCTCCTACAATGAGCAGTTCTTC.

This clonotype was counted between two and nine times. The chain employs TRBV29-1 and TRBJ1-1; a weak D match, TRBD1 (5 bases). V shed 5 bases and J shed 0 bases, with 10 bases lying between them. Germline CDR1 and CDR2: SQVTM and ANQGSEA. CDR3 length: 13 residues. In DNA form, the CDR3 reads TGCAGCGTTCGACAGAACTTGAACACTGAAGCTTTCTTT. Translated, it gives CSVRQNLNTEAFF. Full variable domain (rest looked up from reference TRBV29-1 and TRBJ1-1): SAVISQKPSRDICQRGTSLTIQCQVDSQVTMMFWYRQQPGQSLTLIATANQGSEATYESGFVIDKFPISRPNLTFSTLTVSNMSPEDSSIYLCSVRQNLNTEAFFGQGTRLTVV.

This clonotype was found many times. J is TRBJ2-7 and V is TRBV6-2 or TRBV6-3; no clear D. The CDR3 consists of 12 residues. CDR1 is MNHEY and CDR2 is SVGEGT in the germline V gene. Trimming cost V 5 bases and J 6 bases, with 11 bases left between them. CDR3 loop: CASSPAFVEQYF. The CDR3 DNA sequence: TGTGCCAGCAGTCCGGCTTTCGTCGAGCAGTACTTC.

The genes are TRBV20-1 and TRBJ2-5; 8 nucleotides align to TRBD2. Germline trimming cut 3 bases from V and 3 bases from J; bases unmatched to any gene: 15. The CDR3 extends over 17 amino acids. CDR1 and CDR2 (germline): DFQATT, SNEGSKA (reference sequence). The CDR3 reads CSARGTLGGGTKETQYF. CDR3 DNA sequence: TGCAGTGCTAGGGGGACCCTGGGCGGGGGGACCAAAGAGACCCAGTACTTC.

The chain links TRBV1 to TRBJ1-4. TRBV1 corresponds to a pseudogene. The CDR3 is 16 amino acids. This chain's CDR3 is CTSSRPTGSENEKLFF. The DNA for the CDR3 is TGCACCAGCAGCCGGCCTACCGGGAGCGAGAATGAAAAACTGTTTTTT.

This clonotype has at least ten counts. The chain links TRBV5-1 to TRBJ1-1, with D unclear. The CDR3 sequence is 13 residues long. Germline V gene data show CDR1 as SGHRS and CDR2 as YFSETQ. Deletions cut 5 bases from V and 1 base from J, with 9 bases between. CDR3 amino acids: CASSIGRNTEAFF. CDR3 nucleotides: TGCGCCAGCAGTATTGGGAGGAACACTGAAGCTTTCTTT.